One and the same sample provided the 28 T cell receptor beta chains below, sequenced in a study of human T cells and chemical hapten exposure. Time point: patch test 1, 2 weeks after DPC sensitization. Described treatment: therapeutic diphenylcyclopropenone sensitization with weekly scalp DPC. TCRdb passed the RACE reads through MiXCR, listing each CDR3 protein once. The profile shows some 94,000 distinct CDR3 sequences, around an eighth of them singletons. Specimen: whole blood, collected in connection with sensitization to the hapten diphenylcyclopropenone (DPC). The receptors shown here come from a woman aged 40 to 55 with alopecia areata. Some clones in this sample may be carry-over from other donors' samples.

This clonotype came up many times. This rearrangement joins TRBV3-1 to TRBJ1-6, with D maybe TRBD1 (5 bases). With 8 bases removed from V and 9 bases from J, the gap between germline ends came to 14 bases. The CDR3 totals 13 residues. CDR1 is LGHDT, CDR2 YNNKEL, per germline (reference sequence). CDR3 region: CASRDGGGSPLHF. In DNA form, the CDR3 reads TGTGCCAGCCGGGACGGGGGAGGTTCACCCCTCCACTTT.

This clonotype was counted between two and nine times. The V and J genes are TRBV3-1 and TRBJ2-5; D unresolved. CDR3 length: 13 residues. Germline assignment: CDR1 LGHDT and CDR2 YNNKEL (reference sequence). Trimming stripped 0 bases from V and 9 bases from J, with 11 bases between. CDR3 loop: CASSQEGRTAQYF. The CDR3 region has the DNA TGTGCCAGCAGCCAAGAAGGCAGAACGGCCCAGTACTTC.

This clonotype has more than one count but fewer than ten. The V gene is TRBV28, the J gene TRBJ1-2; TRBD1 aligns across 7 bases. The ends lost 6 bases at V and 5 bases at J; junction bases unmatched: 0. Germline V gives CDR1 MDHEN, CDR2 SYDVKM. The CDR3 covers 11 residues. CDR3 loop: CASRTGYGYTF. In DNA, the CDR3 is TGTGCCAGCAGGACAGGGTATGGCTACACCTTC.

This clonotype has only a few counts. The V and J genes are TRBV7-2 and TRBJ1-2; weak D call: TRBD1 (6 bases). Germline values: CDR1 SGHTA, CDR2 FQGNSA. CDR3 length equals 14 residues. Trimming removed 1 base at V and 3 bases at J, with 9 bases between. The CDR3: CASSLGQDDYGYTF. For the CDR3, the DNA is TGTGCCAGCAGCTTAGGACAGGACGACTATGGCTACACCTTC.

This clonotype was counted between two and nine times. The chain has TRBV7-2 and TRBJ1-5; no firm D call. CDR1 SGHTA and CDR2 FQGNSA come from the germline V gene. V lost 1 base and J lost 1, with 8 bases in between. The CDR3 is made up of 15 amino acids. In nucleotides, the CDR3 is TGTGCCAGCAGCTTAGTCGTGGAGAGCAATCAGCCCCAGCATTTT. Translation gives CASSLVVESNQPQHF.

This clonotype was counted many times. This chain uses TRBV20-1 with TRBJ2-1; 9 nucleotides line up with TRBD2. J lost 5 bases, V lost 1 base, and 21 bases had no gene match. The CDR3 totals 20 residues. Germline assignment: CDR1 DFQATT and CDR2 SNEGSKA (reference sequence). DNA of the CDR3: TGCAGTGCTAGAGCCCCCCTGAGTAGCGGGGGAAGCCGGCGTCACAATGAGCAGTTCTTC. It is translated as CSARAPLSSGGSRRHNEQFF.

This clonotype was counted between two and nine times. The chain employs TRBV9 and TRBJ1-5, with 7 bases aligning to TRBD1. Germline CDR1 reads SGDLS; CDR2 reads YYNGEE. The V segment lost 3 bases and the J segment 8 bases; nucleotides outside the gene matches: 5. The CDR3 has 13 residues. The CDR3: CASSATGNEPQHF. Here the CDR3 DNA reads TGTGCCAGCAGCGCGACAGGGAATGAGCCCCAGCATTTT.

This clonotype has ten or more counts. CDR3 nucleotide sequence: TGTGCCACCAGCAGAGATCCCCTCCAGGCAGGGGTTTTTGGAGAGACCCAGTACTTC. Its protein is CATSRDPLQAGVFGETQYF. The chain employs TRBV15 and TRBJ2-5; the D gene is possibly TRBD1 (6 bases). Looked up from germline, CDR1 is LNHNV and CDR2 is YYDKDF (reference sequence). The CDR3 loop spans 19 amino acids. V shed 0 bases and J shed 4 bases, with 24 bases lying between them. The full variable domain, its missing parts supplied by reference TRBV15 and TRBJ2-5, is DAMVIQNPRYQVTQFGKPVTLSCSQTLNHNVMYWYQQKSSQAPKLLFHYYDKDFNNEADTPDNFQSRRPNTSFCFLDIRSPGLGDTAMYLCATSRDPLQAGVFGETQYFGPGTRLLVL.

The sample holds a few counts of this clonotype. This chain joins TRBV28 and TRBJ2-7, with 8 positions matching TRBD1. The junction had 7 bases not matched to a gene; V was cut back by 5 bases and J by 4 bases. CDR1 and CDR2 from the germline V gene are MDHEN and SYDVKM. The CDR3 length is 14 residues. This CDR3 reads CASSPVTGGYEQYF. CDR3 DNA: TGTGCCAGCAGTCCGGTAACAGGGGGGTACGAGCAGTACTTC.

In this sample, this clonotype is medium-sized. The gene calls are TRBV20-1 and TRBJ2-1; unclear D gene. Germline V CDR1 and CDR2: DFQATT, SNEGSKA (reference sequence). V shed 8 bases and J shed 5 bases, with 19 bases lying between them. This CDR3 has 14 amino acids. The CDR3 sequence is CSPYSRAPNNEQFF. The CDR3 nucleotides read TGCAGTCCCTACTCTCGTGCCCCAAACAATGAGCAGTTCTTC.

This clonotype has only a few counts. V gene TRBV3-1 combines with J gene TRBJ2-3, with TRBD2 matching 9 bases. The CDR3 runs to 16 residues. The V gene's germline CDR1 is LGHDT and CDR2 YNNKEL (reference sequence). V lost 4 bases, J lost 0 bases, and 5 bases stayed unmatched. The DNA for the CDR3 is TGTGCCAGCAGCCTAGCGGGAGCCCCTAGCACAGATACGCAGTATTTT. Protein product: CASSLAGAPSTDTQYF.

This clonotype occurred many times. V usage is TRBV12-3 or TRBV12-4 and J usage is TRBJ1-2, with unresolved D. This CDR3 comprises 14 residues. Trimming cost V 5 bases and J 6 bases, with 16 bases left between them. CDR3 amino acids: CASSPSGEVHGYTF. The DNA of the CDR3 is TGTGCCAGCAGTCCATCGGGAGAGGTCCATGGCTACACCTTC.

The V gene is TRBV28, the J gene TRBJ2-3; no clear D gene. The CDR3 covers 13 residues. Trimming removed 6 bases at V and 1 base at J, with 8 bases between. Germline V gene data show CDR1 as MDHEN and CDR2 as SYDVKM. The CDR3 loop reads CASSAAGTDTQYF. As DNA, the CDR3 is TGTGCCAGCAGCGCCGCTGGCACAGATACGCAGTATTTT.

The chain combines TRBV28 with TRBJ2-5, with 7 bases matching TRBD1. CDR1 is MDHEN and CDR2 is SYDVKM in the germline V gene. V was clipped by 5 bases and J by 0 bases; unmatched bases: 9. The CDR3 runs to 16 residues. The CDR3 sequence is CASSPSAGGYQETQYF. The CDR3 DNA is TGTGCCAGCAGTCCTTCGGCAGGGGGTTACCAAGAGACCCAGTACTTC.

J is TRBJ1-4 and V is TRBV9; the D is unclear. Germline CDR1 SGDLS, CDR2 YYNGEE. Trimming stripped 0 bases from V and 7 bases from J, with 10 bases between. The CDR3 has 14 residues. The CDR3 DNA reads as TGTGCCAGCAGCGTAGCTCCTATAGGTGAAAAACTGTTTTTT. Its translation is CASSVAPIGEKLFF.

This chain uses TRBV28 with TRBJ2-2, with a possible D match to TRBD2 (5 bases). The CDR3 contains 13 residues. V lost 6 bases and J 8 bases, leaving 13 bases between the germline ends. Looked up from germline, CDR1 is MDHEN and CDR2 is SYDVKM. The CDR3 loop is CASSLMGGGELFF. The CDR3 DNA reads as TGTGCCAGCAGCCTCATGGGCGGGGGGGAGCTGTTTTTT.

CDR3 bases: TGTGCCAGCAGCCAGGGACAGGGCCCGAACACCGGGGAGCTGTTTTTT. Protein sequence: CASSQGQGPNTGELFF. The chain is built from TRBV3-1 and TRBJ2-2; TRBD1 matches at 9 bases. Unmatched junction bases numbered 2, after V lost 3 bases and J lost 0 bases. The CDR3 has 16 residues. Looked up from germline, CDR1 is LGHDT and CDR2 is YNNKEL (reference sequence).

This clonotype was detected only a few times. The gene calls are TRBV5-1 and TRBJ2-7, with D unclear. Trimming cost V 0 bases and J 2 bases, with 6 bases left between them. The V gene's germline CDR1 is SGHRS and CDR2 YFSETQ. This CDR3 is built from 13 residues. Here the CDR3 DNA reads TGCGCCAGCAGCTTGGATGTAACCTACGAGCAGTACTTC. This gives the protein CASSLDVTYEQYF.

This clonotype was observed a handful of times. The chain's CDR3 is CASSFLPNGETQYF. The DNA of the CDR3 is TGTGCCAGCAGCTTTCTCCCGAACGGGGAGACCCAGTACTTC. The rearrangement joins TRBV7-2 to TRBJ2-5, with unresolved D. The CDR3 totals 14 residues. Germline CDR1 reads SGHTA; CDR2 reads FQGNSA. V was clipped by 3 bases and J by 5 bases, with 13 bases between them.

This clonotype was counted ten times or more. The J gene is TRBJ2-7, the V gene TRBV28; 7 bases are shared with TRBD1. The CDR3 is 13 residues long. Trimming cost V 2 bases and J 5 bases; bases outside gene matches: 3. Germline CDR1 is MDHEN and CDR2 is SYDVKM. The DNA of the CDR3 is TGTGCCAGCAGTTTAATAGGGGGCCACGAGCAGTACTTC. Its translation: CASSLIGGHEQYF.

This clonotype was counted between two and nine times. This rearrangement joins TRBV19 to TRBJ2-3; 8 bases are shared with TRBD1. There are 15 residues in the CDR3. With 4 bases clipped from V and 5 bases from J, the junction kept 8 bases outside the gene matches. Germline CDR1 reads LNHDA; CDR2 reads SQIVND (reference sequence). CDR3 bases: TGTGCCAGTAGTAGATGGACAGGGAACGAAGATACGCAGTATTTT. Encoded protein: CASSRWTGNEDTQYF.

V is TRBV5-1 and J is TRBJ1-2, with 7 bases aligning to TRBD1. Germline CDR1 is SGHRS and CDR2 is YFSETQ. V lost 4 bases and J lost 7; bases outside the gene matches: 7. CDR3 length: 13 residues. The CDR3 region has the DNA TGCGCCAGCAGCACAAACGACAGGGCTGGCTACACCTTC. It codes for CASSTNDRAGYTF.

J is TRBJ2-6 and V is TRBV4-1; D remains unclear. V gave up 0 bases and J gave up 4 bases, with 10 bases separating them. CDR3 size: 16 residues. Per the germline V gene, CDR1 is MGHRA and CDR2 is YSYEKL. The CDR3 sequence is CASSQEGRPGANVLTF. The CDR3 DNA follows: TGCGCCAGCAGCCAAGAGGGCAGGCCCGGGGCCAACGTCCTGACTTTC.

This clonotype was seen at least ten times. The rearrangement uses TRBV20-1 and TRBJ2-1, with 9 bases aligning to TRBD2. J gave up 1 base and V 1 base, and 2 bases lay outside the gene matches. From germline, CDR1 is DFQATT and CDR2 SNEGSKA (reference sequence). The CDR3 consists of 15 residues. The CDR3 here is CSARASGISYNEQFF. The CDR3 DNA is TGCAGTGCTAGAGCTAGCGGGATTTCCTACAATGAGCAGTTCTTC.

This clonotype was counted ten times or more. The CDR3 DNA reads TGTGCCAGCAACGTGTTAAGCACAGATACGCAGTATTTT. It specifies CASNVLSTDTQYF. V gene TRBV6-6 combines with J gene TRBJ2-3; no reliable D call. The ends were cut back, 7 bases at V and 0 bases at J, with 8 bases in the middle. The CDR3 contains 13 residues. Germline CDR1 MNHNY, CDR2 SVGAGI (reference sequence).

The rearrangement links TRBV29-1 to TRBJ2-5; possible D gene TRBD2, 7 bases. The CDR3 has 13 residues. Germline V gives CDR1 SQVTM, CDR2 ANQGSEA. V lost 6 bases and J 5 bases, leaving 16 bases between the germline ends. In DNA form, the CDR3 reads TGCAGCGTCCACCTCAGGGGAGGGGAGACCCAGTACTTC. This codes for CSVHLRGGETQYF.

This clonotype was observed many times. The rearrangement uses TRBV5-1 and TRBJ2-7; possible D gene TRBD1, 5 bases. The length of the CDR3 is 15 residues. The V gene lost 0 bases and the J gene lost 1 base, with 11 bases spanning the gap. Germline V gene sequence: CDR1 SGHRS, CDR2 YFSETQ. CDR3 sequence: CASSLGGLPSYEQYF. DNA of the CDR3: TGCGCCAGCAGCTTGGGGGGCCTTCCATCCTACGAGCAGTACTTC.

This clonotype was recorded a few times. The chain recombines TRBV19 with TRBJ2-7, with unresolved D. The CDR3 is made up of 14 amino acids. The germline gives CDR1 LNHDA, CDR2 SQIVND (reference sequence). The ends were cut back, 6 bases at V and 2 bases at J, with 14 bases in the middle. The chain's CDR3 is CASSPSTTTYEQYF. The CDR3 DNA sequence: TGTGCCAGTAGCCCGAGTACGACAACCTACGAGCAGTACTTC.